Presented here are 26 T cell receptor beta chains from one specimen sequenced in a study of cytomegalovirus exposure and HLA in healthy donors. PCR was performed using 60 Vbeta and 13 Jbeta primers. Produced via immunoSEQ multiplex PCR; TCRdb's table is partial and in-frame only. The sample lists some 99,000 clones, roughly three quarters seen once, with roughly 7.1% in the top ten. Specimen: PBMCs. The receptors originated from a female donor in good health and CMV-seronegative.

The rearrangement links TRBV18 to TRBJ2-5; 10 bases align to TRBD1. Germline CDR1 KGHSH, CDR2 LQKENI. CDR3 length: 15 residues. Losses at the gene ends were 6 bases for V and 5 bases for J; bases not matched to a gene: 9. In DNA, the CDR3 is TGTGCCAGCTCGCTGACAGGGGGCGCGGAGGAGACCCAGTACTTC. Translated, it gives CASSLTGGAEETQYF. The full variable domain, with the rest looked up from reference TRBV18 and TRBJ2-5, is NAGVMQNPRHLVRRRGQEARLRCSPMKGHSHVYWYRQLPEEGLKFMVYLQKENIIDESGMPKERFSAEFPKEGPSILRIQQVVRGDSAAYFCASSLTGGAEETQYFGPGTRLLVL.

The CDR3 region has the DNA TGTGCCAGCAGCCCCCCGGGTGCAACTAATGAAAAACTGTTTTTT. It yields the protein CASSPPGATNEKLFF. The chain is built from TRBV7-9 and TRBJ1-4; D uncertain. The CDR3 has 15 residues. The V end was cut by 5 bases, the J end by 0 bases, with 10 bases between. Germline V CDR1 and CDR2: SEHNR, FQNEAQ (reference sequence). The entire variable domain, with the rest obtained from reference TRBV7-9 and TRBJ1-4, is as follows: DTGVSQNPRHKITKRGQNVTFRCDPISEHNRLYWYRQTLGQGPEFLTYFQNEAQLEKSRLLSDRFSAERPKGSFSTLEIQRTEQGDSAMYLCASSPPGATNEKLFFGSGTQLSVL.

The chain recombines TRBV7-3 with TRBJ2-7; 10 positions match TRBD1. This CDR3 contains 14 residues. Trimming removed 4 bases from V and 6 bases from J; junction bases left unmatched: 6. CDR1 is SGHTA, CDR2 FQGTGA, per germline. The CDR3 DNA reads TGTGCCAGCAGCTCACACCGGGACAGGGGCGAGCAGTACTTC. This codes for CASSSHRDRGEQYF.

The chain recombines TRBV19 with TRBJ1-2; possibly TRBD1 for D (6 bases). The CDR3 runs to 14 residues. Germline values: CDR1 LNHDA, CDR2 SQIVND (reference sequence). Trimming pared 7 bases from V and 4 bases from J, leaving 16 bases between. The chain's CDR3 is CASTRTGRAYGYTF. For the CDR3, the DNA is TGTGCCAGTACCCGAACAGGGAGGGCCTATGGCTACACCTTC. Full variable domain (rest looked up from reference TRBV19 and TRBJ1-2): DGGITQSPKYLFRKEGQNVTLSCEQNLNHDAMYWYRQDPGQGLRLIYYSQIVNDFQKGDIAEGYSVSREKKESFPLTVTSAQKNPTAFYLCASTRTGRAYGYTFGSGTRLTVV.

V and J are TRBV7-8 and TRBJ2-2; D is perhaps TRBD1 (5 bases). Germline V gives CDR1 SGHVS, CDR2 FQNEAQ. V was clipped by 1 base and J by 1 base, with 19 bases between them. The CDR3 contains 19 residues. CDR3 in amino acids: CASSLVDLFGRENTGELFF. The CDR3 DNA is TGTGCCAGCAGCTTAGTTGATCTGTTCGGCAGGGAGAACACCGGGGAGCTGTTTTTT.

The gene calls are TRBV7-9 and TRBJ1-2; no definite D call. With 5 bases removed from V and 3 bases from J, the gap between germline ends came to 4 bases. The CDR3 is 11 amino acids. The V gene's germline CDR1 is SEHNR and CDR2 FQNEAQ (reference sequence). The CDR3 DNA sequence: TGTGCCAGCAGCCTATACTATGGCTACACCTTC. Translated, it gives CASSLYYGYTF.

As to this clone: The germline gene is not matched at one end of the junction; a read error may be the cause. The rearrangement joins TRBV7-7 to TRBJ1-4; D might be TRBD1 (6 bases). CDR3 length: 15 residues. The germline V gene has CDR1 SSHAT and CDR2 FNYEAQ (reference sequence). In DNA form, the CDR3 reads TGTGCTAGCAGCTCAACAGGGACCGTTAATGAAAAACTGTTTTTT. Translated, it gives CASSSTGTVNEKLFF. Together with reference TRBV7-7 and TRBJ1-4, the CDR3 gives the full variable domain: GAGVSQSPRYKVTKRGQDVTLRCDPISSHATLYWYQQALGQGPEFLTYFNYEAQPDKSGLPSDRFSAERPEGSISTLTIQRTEQRDSAMYRCASSSTGTVNEKLFFGSGTQLSVL.

CDR3 DNA sequence: TGCGCCAGCAGTGATCAGTCGGCGGGGTCCTACGAGCAGTACTTC. Protein sequence: CASSDQSAGSYEQYF. The chain recombines TRBV10-1 with TRBJ2-7; perhaps TRBD2 as D (6 bases). V shed 3 bases and J shed 1 base, with 13 bases lying between them. From germline, CDR1 is WNHNN and CDR2 SYGVQD (reference sequence). The CDR3 spans 15 residues.

This sequence joins TRBV30 and TRBJ2-1; TRBD2 is a possible D gene (7 bases). The length of the CDR3 is 11 residues. The germline CDR1 and CDR2 sequences are GTSNPN and SVGIG (reference sequence). V lost 4 bases to trimming and J lost 9 bases, with 10 bases between them. The CDR3 DNA reads as TGTGCCTGGAAAAGGGGGGGTGAGCAGTTCTTC. Protein: CAWKRGGEQFF.

V and J are TRBV28 and TRBJ2-7, with TRBD1 as a possible D gene (6 bases). Germline V gene data show CDR1 as MDHEN and CDR2 as SYDVKM. This CDR3 has 13 amino acids. Trimming cost V 4 bases and J 5 bases, with 12 bases left between them. The DNA for the CDR3 is TGTGCCAGCAGTTCGCTTGGGGACAACGAGCAGTACTTC. Translated, it gives CASSSLGDNEQYF. Complete variable domain (other parts from reference TRBV28 and TRBJ2-7): DVKVTQSSRYLVKRTGEKVFLECVQDMDHENMFWYRQDPGLGLRLIYFSYDVKMKEKGDIPEGYSVSREKKERFSLILESASTNQTSMYLCASSSLGDNEQYFGPGTRLTVT.

The chain combines TRBV7-2 with TRBJ2-7; 9 nucleotides agree with TRBD1. Trimming took 5 bases from V and 1 from J; bases not matched to a gene: 9. The CDR3 contains 16 residues. Germline values: CDR1 SGHTA, CDR2 FQGNSA. The chain's CDR3 is CASSRSGGTGSYEQYF. In nucleotides, the CDR3 is TGTGCCAGCAGCCGCAGTGGCGGGACAGGGTCCTACGAGCAGTACTTC.

The V call is TRBV7-8, the J call TRBJ1-2, with a possible D match to TRBD1 (5 bases). Trimming pared 4 bases from V and 2 bases from J, leaving 8 bases between. The CDR3 contains 13 residues. Germline values: CDR1 SGHVS, CDR2 FQNEAQ. The DNA of the CDR3 is TGTGCCAGCAGCTATGACAGAAACTATGGCTACACCTTC. This translates into CASSYDRNYGYTF.

This clone has only one observation. The chain employs TRBV7-6 and TRBJ2-1; 10 positions agree with TRBD1. V lost 0 bases, J lost 0 bases, and 5 bases stayed unmatched. The CDR3 has 18 residues. Germline V lookup: CDR1 SGHVS, CDR2 FNYEAQ. CDR3 sequence: CASSLAGGQGSSYNEQFF. CDR3 coding DNA: TGTGCCAGCAGCTTAGCTGGGGGACAGGGGAGCTCCTACAATGAGCAGTTCTTC.

This clone was counted a few times. The rearrangement joins TRBV6-1 to TRBJ1-1, with TRBD1 identical over 9 bases. The V and J ends lost 10 bases and 7 bases, in that order; junction bases with no gene match: 10. CDR3 length: 13 amino acids. From germline, CDR1 is MNHNS and CDR2 SASEGT. CDR3 sequence (DNA): TGTGCCACGCGGGACAGGGCCCCGATTGAAGCTTTCTTT. This gives the protein CATRDRAPIEAFF.

This chain joins TRBV27 and TRBJ1-5, with D perhaps TRBD1 (5 bases). This CDR3 comprises 16 residues. Germline CDR1 is MNHEY and CDR2 is SMNVEV (reference sequence). Trimming took 7 bases from V and 3 from J, leaving 19 bases between them. The CDR3, as DNA: TGTGCCAGCATCCCCGGACCCCCCAGGGACAATCAGCCCCAGCATTTT. Residues: CASIPGPPRDNQPQHF.

The rearrangement joins TRBV9 to TRBJ2-3; TRBD1 matches at 7 bases. Losses at the gene ends were 1 base for V and 4 bases for J; bases not matched to a gene: 3. Germline V gene data show CDR1 as SGDLS and CDR2 as YYNGEE. CDR3 length equals 14 residues. CDR3 nucleotide sequence: TGTGCCAGCAGCGTATTTGGGACAGCAGATACGCAGTATTTT. It is translated as CASSVFGTADTQYF.

By share, this clone counts as medium-sized. The chain employs TRBV11-2 and TRBJ1-3; D perhaps matches TRBD1 (6 bases). Germline CDR1 is SGHAT and CDR2 is FQNNGV. This CDR3 contains 15 residues. Between the trimmed V and J ends, which lost 2 bases and 0 bases, there was a span of 8 bases. CDR3 DNA sequence: TGTGCCAGCAGCTTAATAGGGGGCTCTGGAAACACCATATATTTT. This translates into CASSLIGGSGNTIYF.

This sequence joins TRBV7-6 and TRBJ1-1, with TRBD1 as a possible D gene (5 bases). The germline V and J ends were trimmed by 3 bases and 3 bases, with 8 bases remaining between them. Germline CDR1 is SGHVS and CDR2 is FNYEAQ. The CDR3 contains 13 residues. The CDR3 spells CASSLEGHTEAFF. CDR3 in DNA: TGTGCCAGCAGCTTGGAGGGACACACTGAAGCTTTCTTT.

In nucleotides, the CDR3 is TGTGCCAGCACCCCCGCCCTCCCAGCGCCTTACAATGAGCAGTTCTTC. Translating gives CASTPALPAPYNEQFF. This rearrangement joins TRBV7-9 to TRBJ2-1; D gene unclear. V lost 7 bases to trimming and J lost 4 bases, with 20 bases between them. The CDR3 is 16 amino acids. The germline gives CDR1 SEHNR, CDR2 FQNEAQ (reference sequence).

This chain connects TRBV6-5 to TRBJ1-1, with TRBD1 matching over 10 bases. Germline trimming cut 4 bases from V and 6 bases from J; bases unmatched to any gene: 8. Germline CDR1 is MNHEY and CDR2 is SVGAGI. This CDR3 is 15 amino acids long. The chain's CDR3 is CASSSPGTGVPEAFF. In nucleotides, the CDR3 is TGTGCCAGCAGTTCGCCCGGGACAGGGGTCCCTGAAGCTTTCTTT.

The rearrangement uses TRBV18 and TRBJ1-5, with TRBD1 identical over 8 bases. V dropped 0 bases and J dropped 6; count of bases not matched to a gene: 7. CDR1 is KGHSH, CDR2 LQKENI, per germline. This CDR3 has 16 amino acids. The CDR3 region has the DNA TGTGCCAGCTCACCACCCCCCCAGGGGGCGGTTCAGCCCCAGCATTTT. Translation: CASSPPPQGAVQPQHF.

V and J are TRBV19 and TRBJ2-6, with D unclear. The CDR3 has 13 amino acids. Germline V lookup: CDR1 LNHDA, CDR2 SQIVND (reference sequence). The V and J ends lost 6 bases and 0 bases respectively, with 3 bases between them. CDR3 bases: TGTGCCAGTAGCCACTCTGGGGCCAACGTCCTGACTTTC. As protein: CASSHSGANVLTF. Combining the CDR3 with reference TRBV19 and TRBJ2-6 gives the whole variable domain DGGITQSPKYLFRKEGQNVTLSCEQNLNHDAMYWYRQDPGQGLRLIYYSQIVNDFQKGDIAEGYSVSREKKESFPLTVTSAQKNPTAFYLCASSHSGANVLTFGAGSRLTVL.

The chain has TRBV7-6 and TRBJ2-1; 9 bases map to TRBD1. V shed 1 base, J shed 1 base, and the junction held 8 bases outside the gene matches. The CDR3 is 18 residues long. Germline CDR1 is SGHVS and CDR2 is FNYEAQ. CDR3 loop: CASSLVGGTGRSYNEQFF. In DNA form, the CDR3 reads TGTGCCAGCAGCTTAGTAGGGGGGACAGGGAGGTCCTACAATGAGCAGTTCTTC.

The genes are TRBV7-2 and TRBJ2-3; TRBD2 matches 7 bases. CDR1 is SGHTA and CDR2 is FQGNSA in the germline V gene. The CDR3 has 14 amino acids. V lost 5 bases to trimming and J lost 7 bases; unmatched junction nucleotides: 9. CDR3 amino acids: CASSPTRLANTQYF. CDR3 DNA: TGTGCCAGCAGCCCAACCCGACTAGCTAATACGCAGTATTTT.

This sequence joins TRBV25-1 and TRBJ1-3; 7 bases align to TRBD1. Looked up from germline, CDR1 is MGHDK and CDR2 is SYGVNS. The J segment lost 2 bases and the V segment lost 4 bases, leaving 5 bases of the junction unmatched. There are 15 residues in the CDR3. The CDR3 sequence is CASSGTTGPGNTIYF. DNA of the CDR3: TGTGCCAGCAGTGGCACGACAGGGCCTGGAAACACCATATATTTT.

The chain carries TRBV28 and TRBJ1-2; 8 bases map to TRBD1. From germline, CDR1 is MDHEN and CDR2 SYDVKM. The CDR3 runs 14 residues. With V trimmed by 2 bases and J by 5 bases, 4 bases remained unmatched. In DNA, the CDR3 is TGTGCCAGCAGTTTAACAGGGGGTTGGTATGGCTACACCTTC. Translating it yields CASSLTGGWYGYTF.